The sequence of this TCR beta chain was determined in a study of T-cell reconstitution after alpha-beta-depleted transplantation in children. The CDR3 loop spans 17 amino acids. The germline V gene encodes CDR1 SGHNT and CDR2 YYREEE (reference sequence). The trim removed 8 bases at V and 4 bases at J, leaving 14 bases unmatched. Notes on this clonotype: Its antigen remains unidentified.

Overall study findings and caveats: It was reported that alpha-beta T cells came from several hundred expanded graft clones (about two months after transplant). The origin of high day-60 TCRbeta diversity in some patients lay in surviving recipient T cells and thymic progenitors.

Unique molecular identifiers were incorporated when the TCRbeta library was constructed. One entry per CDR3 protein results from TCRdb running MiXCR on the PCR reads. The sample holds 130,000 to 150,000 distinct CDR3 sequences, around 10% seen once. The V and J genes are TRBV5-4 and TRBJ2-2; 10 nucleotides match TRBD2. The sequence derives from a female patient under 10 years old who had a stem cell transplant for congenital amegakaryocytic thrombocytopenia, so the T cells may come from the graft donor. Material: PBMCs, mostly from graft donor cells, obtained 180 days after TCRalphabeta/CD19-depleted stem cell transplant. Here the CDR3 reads CASTEAGGPSGTGELFF. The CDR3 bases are TGTGCCAGTACTGAAGCGGGAGGGCCCTCGGGCACCGGGGAGCTGTTTTTT.